These 24 T cell receptor beta chains were sequenced from one sample in a study of vaccination and CD4 T cells after COVID-19. Researchers used the Oncomine TCR Beta short-read assay to sequence DNA from cultured CD4+ T cells. Using its own MiXCR run on the PCR reads, TCRdb lists one record per CDR3 protein. The table lists 15,000 to 20,000 distinct CDR3 sequences, approximately 70% of them singletons, with approximately 17% in the top ten. Treatment of the sample: 10-day PBMC culture with coronavirus spike peptide pools or control peptides (ViraFEST assay). No antigen has been identified for these receptors. Sequenced sample: CD4+ T cells from blood, cultured in vitro. The source of these receptors is a human donor who had recovered from COVID-19.

V is TRBV6-1 and J is TRBJ2-7; the match to TRBD1 covers 7 bases. This CDR3 spans 13 amino acids. The V gene end was trimmed by 6 bases and the J gene end by 5 bases; junction bases not matched to a gene: 7. CDR1 and CDR2 from the germline V gene are MNHNS and SASEGT. The CDR3 loop is CASRGTERDEQYF. The CDR3 nucleotides read TGTGCCAGCAGGGGGACAGAAAGGGACGAGCAGTACTTC.

This clonotype was seen only a few times. The chain employs TRBV27 and TRBJ1-2, with TRBD1 matching over 9 bases. The CDR3 runs 15 residues. Per germline, CDR1 MNHEY and CDR2 SMNVEV (reference sequence). Trimming cost V 2 bases and J 5 bases; bases outside gene matches: 6. The CDR3 nucleotides read TGTGCCAGCAGTTTACTCGGACAGGGGATATATGGCTACACCTTC. Amino acids: CASSLLGQGIYGYTF.

This clonotype has a single count. This sequence joins TRBV20-1 and TRBJ2-5, with TRBD2 as a possible D gene (7 bases). The germline V gene has CDR1 DFQATT and CDR2 SNEGSKA (reference sequence). CDR3 length: 12 amino acids. The ends were cut back, 1 base at V and 8 bases at J, with 11 bases in the middle. The DNA of the CDR3 is TGCAGTGCTAGAGTGAGGGGGGGCACCCAGTACTTC. Translation: CSARVRGGTQYF.

This clonotype appeared once. The CDR3 nucleotides read TGTGCCAGCAGCTCAGGCGGTGTAAATGAAGCTTTCTTT. Translated: CASSSGGVNEAFF. This chain uses TRBV7-2 with TRBJ1-1; D not certain. The CDR3 contains 13 residues. Deletions cut 4 bases from V and 7 bases from J, with 13 bases between. From germline, CDR1 is SGHTA and CDR2 FQGNSA.

The chain couples TRBV7-9 to TRBJ2-7, with unresolved D. Germline V gene data show CDR1 as SEHNR and CDR2 as FQNEAQ (reference sequence). The ends were cut back, 1 base at V and 2 bases at J, with 12 bases in the middle. The CDR3 sequence is 15 residues long. The CDR3: CASSLGSPETYEQYF. For the CDR3, the DNA is TGTGCCAGCAGCTTAGGGTCCCCGGAAACCTACGAGCAGTACTTC.

V gene TRBV20-1 combines with J gene TRBJ2-7; no clear D gene. This CDR3 region has 12 residues. With 3 bases removed from V and 6 bases from J, the gap between germline ends came to 12 bases. Germline lookup yields CDR1 DFQATT and CDR2 SNEGSKA (reference sequence). The CDR3 region is CSARRDGREQYF. DNA of the CDR3: TGCAGTGCTAGGAGAGATGGGCGCGAGCAGTACTTC.

This clonotype showed up just a few times. The rearrangement uses TRBV20-1 and TRBJ1-1; D possibly corresponds to TRBD1 (5 bases). Trimming stripped 3 bases from V and 6 bases from J, with 20 bases between. The CDR3 consists of 15 residues. Germline assignment: CDR1 DFQATT and CDR2 SNEGSKA (reference sequence). In DNA, the CDR3 is TGCAGTGCTAGTCGGGCAGGGCGTACGAAGGCTGAAGCTTTCTTT. Its translation: CSASRAGRTKAEAFF.

The chain has TRBV7-9 and TRBJ2-1, with a weak D call TRBD1 (5 bases). V was shortened by 5 bases and J by 8 bases, with 16 bases between the two germline ends. CDR1 SEHNR and CDR2 FQNEAQ come from the germline V gene (reference sequence). The CDR3 contains 14 residues. The CDR3 nucleotides read TGTGCCAGCAGCCGACAGCAGGGTTACGATGAGCAGTTCTTC. Translated, it gives CASSRQQGYDEQFF.

The gene calls are TRBV20-1 and TRBJ2-7; no definite D call. The CDR3 is 13 amino acids. Trimming took off 7 bases at V and 0 bases at J, with 13 bases between the two ends. CDR1 and CDR2 (germline): DFQATT, SNEGSKA (reference sequence). The chain's CDR3 is CSVKGQFSYEQYF. The CDR3 DNA reads as TGCAGTGTTAAGGGCCAGTTCTCCTACGAGCAGTACTTC.

The count of this clonotype is one. Germline and junction disagree at one end, which may indicate a read error. The chain joins TRBV6-1 to TRBJ1-1; possibly TRBD1 for D (5 bases). In germline, CDR1 is MNHNS, CDR2 SASEGT. The CDR3 length is 15 residues. The CDR3 DNA follows: TGTGCCAGCACCAGGGCCGCGGCCGTAAGTACTGGAGCTTTCTTT. As protein: CASTRAAAVSTGAFF.

The chain carries TRBV7-2 and TRBJ1-1; 9 nucleotides agree with TRBD1. The germline gives CDR1 SGHTA, CDR2 FQGNSA. Trimming took 3 bases from V and 4 from J; bases not matched to a gene: 9. The CDR3 is 16 amino acids. CDR3 DNA: TGTGCCAGCAGCTTTACCCGGGACAGGGAACTCACTGAAGCTTTCTTT. Translating gives CASSFTRDRELTEAFF.

This clonotype showed up just a few times. The V and J genes are TRBV6-5 and TRBJ1-2; TRBD1 is a possible D gene (6 bases). V gave up 4 bases and J gave up 8 bases, with 11 bases separating them. Germline lookup yields CDR1 MNHEY and CDR2 SVGAGI. This CDR3 region has 12 residues. The chain's CDR3 is CASSWGAGGYTF. The CDR3, as DNA: TGTGCCAGCAGTTGGGGGGCCGGAGGCTACACCTTC.

The gene calls are TRBV19 and TRBJ1-1; tentative D call: TRBD1 (5 bases). The germline V and J ends were trimmed by 5 bases and 2 bases, with 12 bases remaining between them. The germline CDR1 and CDR2 sequences are LNHDA and SQIVND (reference sequence). The CDR3 runs to 14 residues. The CDR3, as DNA: TGTGCCAGTAGTCCAGCAAGGGACAACACTGAAGCTTTCTTT. This translates into CASSPARDNTEAFF.

The genes are TRBV20-1 and TRBJ1-2; D is ambiguous. CDR3 length equals 11 residues. CDR1 DFQATT and CDR2 SNEGSKA come from the germline V gene (reference sequence). Deletions cut 3 bases from V and 8 bases from J, with 10 bases between. CDR3 coding DNA: TGCAGTGCTAGCCCTAGGAAAGGCTACACCTTC. It codes for CSASPRKGYTF.

In this sample, this clonotype turned up once. The rearrangement joins TRBV30 to TRBJ1-2, with TRBD1 identical over 10 bases. The CDR3 is 15 residues long. Trimming removed 4 bases from V and 4 bases from J; junction bases left unmatched: 9. The V gene's germline CDR1 is GTSNPN and CDR2 SVGIG (reference sequence). In nucleotides, the CDR3 is TGTGCCTGGACCCGACCGGGACAGGGGTCCTATGGCTACACCTTC. Translation: CAWTRPGQGSYGYTF.

This chain links TRBV6-1 with TRBJ1-1, with 7 bases fitting TRBD1. With V trimmed by 10 bases and J by 0 bases, 8 bases remained unmatched. CDR3 length equals 14 residues. Germline CDR1 is MNHNS and CDR2 is SASEGT. The CDR3 region is CAISQGDLNTEAFF. The DNA of the CDR3 is TGTGCCATCAGCCAGGGGGATCTGAACACTGAAGCTTTCTTT.

This rearrangement joins TRBV6-2 or TRBV6-3 to TRBJ2-7; 10 bases map to TRBD2. Germline trimming cut 3 bases from V and 2 bases from J; bases unmatched to any gene: 7. The CDR3 has 16 residues. The germline V gene encodes CDR1 MNHEY and CDR2 SVGEGT. As DNA, the CDR3 is TGTGCCAGCAGTTATCCTGGGACTAGCGTCACCTACGAGCAGTACTTC. Its translation: CASSYPGTSVTYEQYF.

This chain joins TRBV20-1 and TRBJ2-2; D not certain. The germline gives CDR1 DFQATT, CDR2 SNEGSKA (reference sequence). The CDR3 spans 13 residues. The germline V and J ends were trimmed by 6 bases and 3 bases, with 11 bases remaining between them. CDR3 residues: CSASRTDTGELFF. CDR3 in DNA: TGCAGTGCCTCTCGGACCGACACCGGGGAGCTGTTTTTT.

This clonotype was detected only a few times. This chain connects TRBV7-2 to TRBJ2-5; D could derive from TRBD1 or TRBD2 (5 bases each). CDR1 is SGHTA, CDR2 FQGNSA, per germline. V lost 2 bases and J lost 5, with 12 bases in between. CDR3 length equals 14 residues. The CDR3 region is CASSLYGAEETQYF. Here the CDR3 DNA reads TGTGCCAGCAGCTTATACGGGGCGGAGGAGACCCAGTACTTC.

The rearrangement joins TRBV6-1 to TRBJ1-1; weak D call: TRBD1 (5 bases). V was trimmed by 7 bases and J by 4 bases, leaving 13 bases between them. CDR1 is MNHNS, CDR2 SASEGT, per germline. CDR3 size: 13 residues. The CDR3 DNA sequence: TGTGCCAGCAATCACATAGGGGTCACTGAAGCTTTCTTT. It codes for CASNHIGVTEAFF.

The J gene is TRBJ2-1, the V gene TRBV20-1; 14 bases line up with TRBD2. The CDR3 sequence is 16 residues long. Germline V gene lookup returns CDR1 DFQATT and CDR2 SNEGSKA (reference sequence). Trimming took 0 bases from V and 5 from J; bases not matched to a gene: 3. CDR3 sequence (DNA): TGCAGTGCTAGAGACGGGACTAGCGGGAGAAACAATGAGCAGTTCTTC. As protein: CSARDGTSGRNNEQFF.

The chain employs TRBV6-2 or TRBV6-3 and TRBJ2-1; perhaps TRBD1 as D (7 bases). V lost 8 bases and J 3 bases, leaving 17 bases between the germline ends. The germline V gene has CDR1 MNHEY and CDR2 SVGEGT. This CDR3 comprises 15 residues. Written as DNA, the CDR3 is TGTGCCAGCTCGACCCTTCAGGGGGGCTACAATGAGCAGTTCTTC. This translates into CASSTLQGGYNEQFF.

The chain joins TRBV19 to TRBJ2-7; 9 bases match TRBD1. Germline trimming cut 5 bases from V and 5 bases from J; bases unmatched to any gene: 7. Germline CDR1 is LNHDA and CDR2 is SQIVND (reference sequence). The CDR3 length is 14 residues. The CDR3 DNA reads as TGTGCCAGTAGTGTCGGACAGGGGCCCCACGAGCAGTACTTC. Translating gives CASSVGQGPHEQYF.

The chain has TRBV30 and TRBJ2-1; 11 nucleotides line up with TRBD2. Looked up from germline, CDR1 is GTSNPN and CDR2 is SVGIG (reference sequence). The CDR3 is 19 amino acids. The J segment lost 4 bases and the V segment lost 2 bases, leaving 16 bases of the junction unmatched. The CDR3 here is CAWSIGRGLAVTEYNEQFF. CDR3 nucleotides: TGTGCCTGGAGTATAGGGCGGGGACTAGCGGTCACGGAGTACAATGAGCAGTTCTTC.